The 9 T cell receptor beta chains below all came from one sample that was sequenced in a study of blood T cell repertoires in COVID-19. Assay used: immunoSEQ multiplex PCR; TCRdb lists only in-frame clones, some missing. The sample lists 150,000 or so clones, 80% to 90% seen once, with over 9% in the top ten. The specimen was peripheral blood. The origin of the receptors is a woman in her seventies with COVID-19, enrolled during active disease.

The rearrangement joins TRBV6-5 to TRBJ1-4; a weak D match, TRBD1 (5 bases). V lost 6 bases, J lost 8 bases, and 16 bases lay in between. The CDR3 loop spans 14 amino acids. Germline V gene sequence: CDR1 MNHEY, CDR2 SVGAGI. This chain's CDR3 is CASSQDKRKEKLFF. DNA for the CDR3: TGTGCCAGCAGCCAGGACAAGAGGAAGGAAAAACTGTTTTTT.

The chain combines TRBV2 with TRBJ1-4, with TRBD1 as a possible D gene (5 bases). CDR3 length: 15 amino acids. The V end was cut by 7 bases, the J end by 0 bases, with 12 bases between. CDR1 and CDR2 from the germline V gene are SNHLY and FYNNEI. The CDR3 spells CASTHRLATNEKLFF. The CDR3 nucleotides read TGTGCCAGCACCCACAGGCTCGCAACTAATGAAAAACTGTTTTTT.

The genes are TRBV4-1 and TRBJ2-5; TRBD1 is a possible D gene (5 bases). V lost 3 bases and J 1 base, leaving 9 bases between the germline ends. The CDR3 spans 14 residues. CDR1 and CDR2 (germline): MGHRA, YSYEKL. The DNA of the CDR3 is TGCGCCAGCAGCCATTCGACAGCCCAAGAGACCCAGTACTTC. Its protein product is CASSHSTAQETQYF.

This chain uses TRBV30 with TRBJ1-4; no definite D call. The V end lost 0 bases, the J end lost 1 base, and 3 bases lay between the germline ends. Germline V gene lookup returns CDR1 GTSNPN and CDR2 SVGIG (reference sequence). The CDR3 contains 13 residues. This chain's CDR3 is CAWSVQTNEKLFF. The CDR3 DNA is TGTGCCTGGAGTGTACAAACTAATGAAAAACTGTTTTTT.

The chain uses TRBV19 and TRBJ1-5; 9 bases match TRBD1. Germline-derived CDR1 and CDR2 are LNHDA and SQIVND (reference sequence). The V gene end was trimmed by 5 bases and the J gene end by 9 bases; junction bases not matched to a gene: 14. CDR3 length: 16 amino acids. CDR3 in amino acids: CASSEDRDRAYWPQHF. CDR3 DNA sequence: TGTGCCAGTAGTGAGGACCGGGACAGGGCATATTGGCCCCAGCATTTT.

The chain joins TRBV19 to TRBJ2-1; 12 bases agree with TRBD2. Losses at the gene ends were 4 bases for V and 0 bases for J; bases not matched to a gene: 1. The germline V gene encodes CDR1 LNHDA and CDR2 SQIVND (reference sequence). This CDR3 region has 16 residues. For the CDR3, the DNA is TGTGCCAGTAGTAAGACTAGCGGGAGCTCCTACAATGAGCAGTTCTTC. Protein: CASSKTSGSSYNEQFF. The full variable domain, in which reference TRBV19 and TRBJ2-1 provide the parts outside the CDR3, is DGGITQSPKYLFRKEGQNVTLSCEQNLNHDAMYWYRQDPGQGLRLIYYSQIVNDFQKGDIAEGYSVSREKKESFPLTVTSAQKNPTAFYLCASSKTSGSSYNEQFFGPGTRLTVL.

The chain's CDR3 is CASSSLPGGGYGYTF. The CDR3 DNA follows: TGTGCCAGCAGCTCCCTGCCAGGGGGCGGATATGGCTACACCTTC. The chain recombines TRBV7-2 with TRBJ1-2, with TRBD1 matching over 8 bases. This CDR3 has 15 amino acids. CDR1 and CDR2 from the germline V gene are SGHTA and FQGNSA. J gave up 5 bases and V 4 bases, and 9 bases lay outside the gene matches.

The V call is TRBV3-1 (or the pseudogene TRBV3-2), the J call TRBJ1-2; TRBD1 is a possible D gene (6 bases). This CDR3 region has 15 residues. V shed 4 bases and J shed 4 bases, with 16 bases lying between them. Germline V gives CDR1 LGHDT, CDR2 YNNKEL (reference sequence). The CDR3 here is CASSREQGAGYGYTF. CDR3 in DNA: TGTGCCAGCAGCCGAGAACAGGGCGCTGGCTATGGCTACACCTTC.

CDR3 in amino acids: CASSSQSLYGYTF. The CDR3 DNA reads as TGTGCCAGCAGCTCACAGAGTCTTTATGGCTACACCTTC. The chain links TRBV7-2 to TRBJ1-2; D uncertain. Trimming took off 4 bases at V and 5 bases at J, with 11 bases between the two ends. CDR1 and CDR2 from the germline V gene are SGHTA and FQGNSA. The CDR3 is 13 residues long.